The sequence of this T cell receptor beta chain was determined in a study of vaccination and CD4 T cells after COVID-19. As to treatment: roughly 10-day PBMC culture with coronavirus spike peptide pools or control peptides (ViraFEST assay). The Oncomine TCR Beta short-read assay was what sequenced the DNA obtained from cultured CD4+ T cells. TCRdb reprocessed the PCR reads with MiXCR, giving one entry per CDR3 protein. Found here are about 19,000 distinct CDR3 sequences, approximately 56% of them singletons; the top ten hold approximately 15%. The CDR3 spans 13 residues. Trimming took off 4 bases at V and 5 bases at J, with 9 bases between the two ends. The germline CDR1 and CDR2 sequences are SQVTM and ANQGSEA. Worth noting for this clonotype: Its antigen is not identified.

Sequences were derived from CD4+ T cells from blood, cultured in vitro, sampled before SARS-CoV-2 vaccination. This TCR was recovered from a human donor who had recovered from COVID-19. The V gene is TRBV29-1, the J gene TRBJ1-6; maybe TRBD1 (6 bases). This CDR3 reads CSVAEGDNSPLHF. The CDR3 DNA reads TGCAGCGTTGCGGAGGGGGATAATTCACCCCTCCACTTT. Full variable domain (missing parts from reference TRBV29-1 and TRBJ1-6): SAVISQKPSRDICQRGTSLTIQCQVDSQVTMMFWYRQQPGQSLTLIATANQGSEATYESGFVIDKFPISRPNLTFSTLTVSNMSPEDSSIYLCSVAEGDNSPLHFGNGTRLTVT.